This paragraph covers one T cell receptor (beta chain) sequence. V lost 6 bases to trimming and J lost 9 bases; unmatched junction nucleotides: 6. The CDR3 length is 13 residues. Germline V lookup: CDR1 MDHEN, CDR2 SYDVKM. These data come from a study of T-cell reconstitution after alpha-beta-depleted transplantation in children. Unique molecular identifiers featured in how the TCRbeta library was prepared. Via MiXCR, TCRdb re-called the PCR reads, giving one row per CDR3 protein. The sample includes fewer than 400,000 distinct CDR3 sequences, about a fifth of them seen just once. Specimen: PBMCs from the stem cell graft donor, collected from the stem cell graft. This TCR derives from a human donor who donated a stem cell graft to a child with acute myeloid leukemia. The J gene is TRBJ1-5, the V gene TRBV28; TRBD1 matches 9 bases. This CDR3 is CASRGTGSSPQHF. The CDR3 DNA sequence: TGTGCCAGCAGGGGGACAGGGAGCTCGCCCCAGCATTTT.